This T cell receptor (beta chain) was sequenced in a study of cytomegalovirus exposure and HLA in healthy donors. Overall study findings and caveats: Sequencing probably produced one cluster of sequence variants that were highly shared. Later analysis associated a missense DCLRE1C variant with TCR beta V- and J-gene trimming.

Note on this clone: What it binds is not known.

PCR used 60 Vbeta primers and 13 Jbeta primers. Profiling relied on immunoSEQ multiplex PCR, and the TCRdb table lists in-frame clones only, not all of them. The data show some 66,000 clones, about three quarters seen once. CDR1 and CDR2 (germline): LNHDA, SQIVND (reference sequence). V was clipped by 3 bases and J by 0 bases; unmatched bases: 9. The CDR3 has 17 residues. Sequenced material: PBMCs. The clonotype was recovered from a man aged 40-49 years in good health and CMV-seronegative. This chain joins TRBV19 and TRBJ2-3; TRBD2 matches 7 bases. CDR3 sequence reads: CASSIDDLAVSTDTQYF. The CDR3 coding sequence is TGTGCCAGTAGTATCGACGATCTAGCGGTTAGCACAGATACGCAGTATTTT.